These T cell receptor beta chains were read from a single sample in a study of T cell repertoires in cytomegalovirus infection. Their specific antigens are unknown. TCRdb ran MiXCR on the reads and lists one entry per CDR3 protein. The sample carries 230,000 or so distinct CDR3 sequences, about 38% recorded once. This specimen was CD8+ T cells from cultured PBMCs, taken from culture after CMV antigen stimulation. The receptor source for this set is a human donor in good health (CMV status not recorded). Some clones in this sample may be carry-over from other donors' samples. Both conserved end residues are part of each CDR3. Fields, in order: V gene, CDR3 protein.

v_call: TRBV7-6; cdr3_aa: CASSLTYITGTNEKLFF
v_call: TRBV19; cdr3_aa: CASAPGHGYEQYF
v_call: TRBV7-1; cdr3_aa: CASSPGFYEQYF
v_call: TRBV7-8; cdr3_aa: CASSGSRVGTDTTYF
v_call: TRBV5-1; cdr3_aa: CASSPLGGLAKNIQYF
v_call: TRBV28; cdr3_aa: CASTSGGKAGELFF
v_call: TRBV4-3; cdr3_aa: CASSQGLEETQYF
v_call: TRBV10-3; cdr3_aa: CAISVTEGRPGNTIYF
v_call: TRBV28; cdr3_aa: CASSSPRDLVDEGYF
v_call: TRBV28; cdr3_aa: CASSLRSLASSYNEQFF
v_call: TRBV18; cdr3_aa: CASSPSPGDAGTDTQYF
v_call: TRBV9; cdr3_aa: CASSETANHFANYGYTF
v_call: TRBV4-1; cdr3_aa: CASSQEDFTDTQYF
v_call: TRBV30; cdr3_aa: CAWTASSYNEQFF
v_call: TRBV7-8; cdr3_aa: CASSLVGLDEQFF